Only one count was recorded for the clone carrying this T cell receptor beta chain. Antigen unknown. This specimen comes from a study of liver allograft versus peripheral blood T cells. Overall study context: Hepatic allograft T cell receptor repertoires were evaluated relative to those present in recipients' peripheral blood.

Study-wide results and limits: Intra-allograft T cell receptor repertoires in the liver reportedly differed from peripheral blood repertoires.

TCRdb recomputed calls from the reads with MiXCR, one row per CDR3 protein. The sample shows around 12,000 distinct CDR3 sequences, around 30% of them seen only once. The CDR3 sequence is 15 residues long. The germline CDR1 and CDR2 sequences are MNHNS and SASEGT. Trimming cost V 7 bases and J 3 bases, with 18 bases left between them. The TCR comes from a human patient who had a liver transplant. The graft donor may account for some of the T cells. The gene calls are TRBV6-1 and TRBJ1-1; D remains unclear. DNA of the CDR3: TGTGCCAGCAACGGCCCGAGGGCCGAGGACACTGAAGCTTTCTTT. Amino acids: CASNGPRAEDTEAFF.